The sequence of this T cell receptor (beta chain) was determined in a study of blood T cell repertoires in COVID-19. The assay was immunoSEQ multiplex PCR, and TCRdb's table has in-frame clones only and misses some. The sample carries some 250,000 clones, approximately 81% recorded once. Germline CDR1 reads MNHNY; CDR2 reads SVGAGI (reference sequence). This CDR3 is 15 amino acids long. V shed 2 bases and J 2 bases; nucleotides not matched to a gene: 3. The receptor was derived from an elderly woman with acute or convalescent COVID-19. Sequencing was done on a sample of peripheral blood. V is TRBV6-6 and J is TRBJ2-3, with 8 nucleotides matching TRBD2. The CDR3 DNA sequence: TGTGCCAGCAGTTACGGTAGCGGGGACACAGATACGCAGTATTTT. Translated: CASSYGSGDTDTQYF.